A single sample gave rise to the 28 T cell receptor beta chains below, sequenced in a study of cytotoxic CD8 clonotypes in ibrutinib-treated CLL. Repertoires were generated with immunoSEQ multiplex PCR, while TCRdb's copy carries only in-frame clones and drops some. The repertoire has some 140,000 clones, less than 95% of them found once; the top ten carry 10% to 11%. Sequenced here: PBMCs, sampled after 12 months of ibrutinib treatment. The receptors come from a human donor with chronic lymphocytic leukemia.

This clone was seen a single time. The chain links TRBV2 to TRBJ2-5, with a tentative D call TRBD2 (6 bases). CDR1 is SNHLY, CDR2 FYNNEI, per germline. This CDR3 contains 13 residues. The V end was cut by 7 bases, the J end by 4 bases, with 13 bases between. In DNA form, the CDR3 reads TGTGCCAGCAAGGAGGGGTGGGGAGAGACCCAGTACTTC. Its translation: CASKEGWGETQYF.

The chain carries TRBV6-5 and TRBJ2-2, with no clear D. This CDR3 comprises 16 residues. V was clipped by 2 bases and J by 5 bases, with 15 bases between them. CDR1 MNHEY and CDR2 SVGAGI come from the germline V gene. CDR3 in DNA: TGTGCCAGCAGTTACAGCAGCACGGGTGGGACCGGGGAGCTGTTTTTT. Its translation: CASSYSSTGGTGELFF.

The J gene is TRBJ2-4, the V gene TRBV6-1; perhaps TRBD1 as D (6 bases). Germline values: CDR1 MNHNS, CDR2 SASEGT. V was pared by 1 base and J by 7 bases, with 14 bases between. The CDR3 has 15 amino acids. CDR3 in amino acids: CASSEGWDTGNIQYF. CDR3 coding DNA: TGTGCCAGCAGTGAAGGCTGGGACACTGGTAACATTCAGTACTTC.

The chain carries TRBV6-5 and TRBJ2-1, with D uncertain. Trimming took 0 bases from V and 0 from J, leaving 6 bases between them. This CDR3 is built from 15 residues. The germline V gene encodes CDR1 MNHEY and CDR2 SVGAGI. The CDR3 nucleotides are TGTGCCAGCAGTTACTCGGCAGGCTCCTACAATGAGCAGTTCTTC. The encoded protein is CASSYSAGSYNEQFF.

The chain employs TRBV28 and TRBJ1-5, with a weak D call TRBD1 (5 bases). Germline CDR1 reads MDHEN; CDR2 reads SYDVKM. This CDR3 has 14 residues. The V gene lost 3 bases and the J gene lost 9 bases, with 15 bases spanning the gap. The CDR3 reads CASSFKGQGRPQHF. The DNA of the CDR3 is TGTGCCAGCAGTTTTAAGGGGCAAGGGCGGCCCCAGCATTTT.

The chain is built from TRBV4-1 and TRBJ2-3; 8 nucleotides match TRBD2. This CDR3 comprises 15 residues. The V segment lost 4 bases and the J segment 2 bases; nucleotides outside the gene matches: 5. CDR1 and CDR2 from the germline V gene are MGHRA and YSYEKL. CDR3 protein: CASSRSGKNTDTQYF. The CDR3 region has the DNA TGCGCCAGCAGCCGTAGCGGGAAGAACACAGATACGCAGTATTTT.

The chain employs TRBV2 and TRBJ1-3; tentative D call: TRBD1 (6 bases). V lost 6 bases and J 4 bases, leaving 13 bases between the germline ends. The CDR3 is 14 residues long. Germline CDR1 is SNHLY and CDR2 is FYNNEI. In DNA form, the CDR3 reads TGTGCCAGCAGCCAAACAGGGTCCGGAAACACCATATATTTT. This sequence encodes CASSQTGSGNTIYF.

The rearrangement uses TRBV2 and TRBJ2-7; TRBD2 aligns across 10 bases. After removal of 7 bases from V and 6 bases from J, the junction contained 6 bases not matched to a gene. This CDR3 has 13 residues. Germline CDR1 is SNHLY and CDR2 is FYNNEI. CDR3 protein: CASKELAGREQYF. The CDR3 nucleotides are TGTGCCAGCAAGGAACTAGCGGGACGCGAGCAGTACTTC.

Points on this clone: This sample also contains other DNA sequences that code for the same CDR3. V is TRBV28 and J is TRBJ1-1, with D unclear. The CDR3 is 11 amino acids. V shed 4 bases and J shed 8 bases, with 8 bases lying between them. The germline CDR1 and CDR2 sequences are MDHEN and SYDVKM. In DNA form, the CDR3 reads TGTGCCAGCAGTTCGTACAAGGAAGCTTTCTTT. This sequence encodes CASSSYKEAFF.

The gene calls are TRBV18 and TRBJ2-1, with TRBD1 matching 9 bases. This CDR3 spans 14 amino acids. CDR1 and CDR2 (germline): KGHSH, LQKENI. Trimming at V came to 5 bases and at J to 8 bases, leaving 7 bases not matched to a gene. The CDR3 DNA follows: TGTGCCAGCTCATGGGACAGGGTAAAGGATGAGCAGTTCTTC. This translates into CASSWDRVKDEQFF.

The chain employs TRBV28 and TRBJ1-5; possibly TRBD1 for D (5 bases). Germline-derived CDR1 and CDR2 are MDHEN and SYDVKM. There are 16 residues in the CDR3. Trimming left V 5 bases short and J 0 bases short, with 14 bases between. CDR3 nucleotide sequence: TGTGCCAGCAGTCCCGCCGGGGACCCTAGCAATCAGCCCCAGCATTTT. Its protein is CASSPAGDPSNQPQHF.

This chain joins TRBV10-3 and TRBJ1-1; perhaps TRBD1 as D (5 bases). The CDR3 spans 13 residues. V dropped 11 bases and J dropped 6 bases, with 19 bases sitting between them. CDR1 is ENHRY, CDR2 SYGVKD, per germline. DNA of the CDR3: TGTGCCGCAACTGGGGTGGGGGAGGCTGAAGCTTTCTTT. It encodes CAATGVGEAEAFF.

The V call is TRBV9, the J call TRBJ2-3; D perhaps matches TRBD2 (5 bases). Germline lookup yields CDR1 SGDLS and CDR2 YYNGEE. CDR3 length equals 14 residues. V shed 3 bases and J shed 6 bases, with 14 bases lying between them. The chain's CDR3 is CASSGSVLGDTQYF. The CDR3 DNA sequence: TGTGCCAGCAGCGGTAGCGTCCTTGGGGATACGCAGTATTTT.

The chain is built from TRBV28 and TRBJ1-2; weak D call: TRBD1 (5 bases). V gave up 3 bases and J gave up 5 bases, with 7 bases separating them. The CDR3 spans 12 residues. Germline CDR1 and CDR2: MDHEN and SYDVKM. In nucleotides, the CDR3 is TGTGCCAGCAGTTTGGGGGGGTATGGCTACACCTTC. It encodes CASSLGGYGYTF.

The chain joins TRBV18 to TRBJ1-5; no definite D call. Germline CDR1 KGHSH, CDR2 LQKENI. This CDR3 comprises 14 residues. The germline V and J ends were trimmed by 2 bases and 9 bases, with 14 bases remaining between them. For the CDR3, the DNA is TGTGCCAGCTCACCAAAGGCCTCGGCATCGCCCCAGCATTTT. This translates into CASSPKASASPQHF.

The chain is built from TRBV7-9 and TRBJ2-7, with 9 bases lining up with TRBD1. J lost 6 bases, V lost 8 bases, and 8 bases had no gene match. The CDR3 runs 13 residues. Germline CDR1 reads SEHNR; CDR2 reads FQNEAQ (reference sequence). This CDR3 is CASRDRGSGEQYF. The CDR3 nucleotides read TGTGCCAGCCGTGACAGGGGGTCGGGCGAGCAGTACTTC.

This clone is a singleton in its sample. The same CDR3 is also encoded by other DNA sequences in this sample. The chain carries TRBV28 and TRBJ1-2, with TRBD1 matching over 7 bases. Trimming removed 9 bases from V and 0 bases from J; junction bases left unmatched: 7. CDR3 length: 14 residues. CDR1 is MDHEN, CDR2 SYDVKM, per germline. CDR3 nucleotide sequence: TGTGCCAGTTCCCCCGGGACAGCTAACTATGGCTACACCTTC. Translated: CASSPGTANYGYTF.

This rearrangement joins TRBV6-5 to TRBJ2-5, with 9 bases fitting TRBD1. The CDR3 consists of 14 residues. The junction had 7 bases not matched to a gene; V was cut back by 7 bases and J by 4 bases. Germline V gives CDR1 MNHEY, CDR2 SVGAGI. CDR3 nucleotide sequence: TGTGCCAGCACCCCGGGACAGGGACCAGAGACCCAGTACTTC. Translated, it gives CASTPGQGPETQYF.

V gene TRBV7-2 combines with J gene TRBJ2-7, with 7 bases matching TRBD2. The CDR3 spans 18 residues. V was pared by 3 bases and J by 3 bases, with 17 bases of the junction left unmatched. Germline V lookup: CDR1 SGHTA, CDR2 FQGNSA. Here the CDR3 DNA reads TGTGCCAGCAGCTTTTATCCCTCAGCCGGCGGGGGATTCTACGAGCAGTACTTC. Its protein product is CASSFYPSAGGGFYEQYF.

This clone came up once. This chain connects TRBV4-2 to TRBJ2-7; 11 nucleotides align to TRBD2. This CDR3 is 16 amino acids long. The germline V gene has CDR1 LGHNA and CDR2 YNFKEQ. The ends lost 1 base at V and 1 base at J; junction bases unmatched: 3. In nucleotides, the CDR3 is TGTGCCAGCAGCCAAGCCCTAGCGGGAGGTTCCTACGAGCAGTACTTC. Its translation is CASSQALAGGSYEQYF.

This clone was observed a few times. The chain has TRBV19 and TRBJ1-5; TRBD1 is a possible D gene (5 bases). This CDR3 has 13 residues. Looked up from germline, CDR1 is LNHDA and CDR2 is SQIVND (reference sequence). Trimming took 7 bases from V and 6 from J, leaving 13 bases between them. The CDR3 is CASTPQGVQPQHF. CDR3 nucleotide sequence: TGTGCCAGTACCCCGCAGGGTGTTCAGCCCCAGCATTTT.

The rearrangement links TRBV5-6 to TRBJ2-1, with D maybe TRBD2 (6 bases). CDR1 SGHDT and CDR2 YYEEEE come from the germline V gene. This CDR3 is 19 amino acids long. Trimming cost V 4 bases and J 7 bases, with 30 bases left between them. CDR3 nucleotide sequence: TGTGCCAGCAGCCCGACCCTTTACCAGTCGCTAGCGCTGGGGAATGAGCAGTTCTTC. Protein sequence: CASSPTLYQSLALGNEQFF.

V gene TRBV19 combines with J gene TRBJ2-5; D remains ambiguous. CDR1 is LNHDA and CDR2 is SQIVND in the germline V gene (reference sequence). With 0 bases removed from V and 5 bases from J, the gap between germline ends came to 13 bases. This CDR3 contains 15 residues. The CDR3 sequence is CASSIEPTRRETQYF. In nucleotides, the CDR3 is TGTGCCAGTAGTATAGAGCCGACGCGCCGGGAGACCCAGTACTTC. Based on the CDR3 plus reference TRBV19 and TRBJ2-5, the full variable domain is DGGITQSPKYLFRKEGQNVTLSCEQNLNHDAMYWYRQDPGQGLRLIYYSQIVNDFQKGDIAEGYSVSREKKESFPLTVTSAQKNPTAFYLCASSIEPTRRETQYFGPGTRLLVL.

V is TRBV7-2 and J is TRBJ2-1; 10 bases agree with TRBD2. V gave up 5 bases and J gave up 7 bases; unmatched junction bases: 14. The germline V gene has CDR1 SGHTA and CDR2 FQGNSA. The CDR3 length is 17 residues. The CDR3 loop reads CASSQSNPLAGKNEQFF. DNA of the CDR3: TGTGCCAGCAGCCAAAGCAACCCACTAGCGGGAAAAAATGAGCAGTTCTTC.

The chain is built from TRBV2 and TRBJ2-3; the match to TRBD2 covers 13 bases. The CDR3 is 18 residues long. The germline gives CDR1 SNHLY, CDR2 FYNNEI. Losses at the gene ends were 4 bases for V and 2 bases for J; bases not matched to a gene: 9. CDR3 coding DNA: TGTGCCAGCAGTGGCGGACTAGCGGGAGTGAGATTCACAGATACGCAGTATTTT. Translation gives CASSGGLAGVRFTDTQYF.

This chain uses TRBV7-3 with TRBJ2-3; 9 nucleotides agree with TRBD2. The CDR3 covers 14 residues. The germline CDR1 and CDR2 sequences are SGHTA and FQGTGA. V trimming: 5 bases; J trimming: 5 bases; junction bases outside the gene matches: 5. The CDR3 sequence is CASSDNSGRDTQYF. The CDR3 bases are TGTGCCAGCAGCGACAATAGCGGGAGAGATACGCAGTATTTT.

V and J are TRBV19 and TRBJ1-3; maybe TRBD1 (5 bases). The germline gives CDR1 LNHDA, CDR2 SQIVND (reference sequence). This CDR3 has 14 amino acids. V was clipped by 3 bases and J by 1 base, with 7 bases between them. CDR3 coding DNA: TGTGCCAGTAGTATCGGGGCTTCTGGAAACACCATATATTTT. Protein sequence: CASSIGASGNTIYF.

The chain links TRBV6-5 to TRBJ1-2, with 8 bases identical to TRBD1. After removal of 0 bases from V and 6 bases from J, the junction contained 9 bases not matched to a gene. The CDR3 loop spans 16 amino acids. Germline assignment: CDR1 MNHEY and CDR2 SVGAGI. The CDR3 DNA follows: TGTGCCAGCAGTTACTCGTCTTTGCAGGGGGCAAATGGCTACACCTTC. It is translated as CASSYSSLQGANGYTF.